The 16 T cell receptor beta chains given below trace back to one sample, sequenced in a study of CD8+ T cells in alopecia areata. RNA extraction and reverse transcription yielded cDNA as sequencing template. TCRdb's copy holds only in-frame clones and misses some; the assay was immunoSEQ multiplex PCR. The sample lists fewer than 200,000 clones, 59% seen once, with about 15% in the top ten. Source: CD4+ T cells sorted from blood, taken at week 0. The source is a human donor with alopecia areata.

This clone was picked up one time. The chain carries TRBV4-1 and TRBJ2-3; D assignment may be TRBD1 or TRBD2 (6 bases each). V dropped 1 base and J dropped 1 base, with 21 bases sitting between them. The CDR3 is 19 amino acids. Germline CDR1 is MGHRA and CDR2 is YSYEKL. CDR3 sequence: CASSQGLVRRGPGTDTQYF. CDR3 DNA: TGCGCCAGCAGCCAAGGCCTGGTACGTCGGGGGCCCGGCACAGATACGCAGTATTTT.

This clone was recorded once. The rearrangement uses TRBV6-5 and TRBJ2-3; 9 bases line up with TRBD1. CDR3 size: 14 residues. Trimming removed 10 bases from V and 6 bases from J; junction bases left unmatched: 11. Germline V lookup: CDR1 MNHEY, CDR2 SVGAGI. The CDR3 DNA is TGTGCCATCAGACCGGGACAGGGAGCGGATACGCAGTATTTT. It yields the protein CAIRPGQGADTQYF.

This clone was detected a few times. The gene calls are TRBV4-1 and TRBJ2-3; 10 bases agree with TRBD2. Trimming took 4 bases from V and 2 from J; bases not matched to a gene: 3. CDR3 length: 15 amino acids. Germline lookup yields CDR1 MGHRA and CDR2 YSYEKL. CDR3 DNA sequence: TGCGCCAGCAGCCTCGGACTAGCGGTCACAGATACGCAGTATTTT. It yields the protein CASSLGLAVTDTQYF.

The chain recombines TRBV7-8 with TRBJ2-5; 10 bases align to TRBD2. The CDR3 is 15 residues long. Losses at the gene ends were 5 bases for V and 14 bases for J; bases not matched to a gene: 17. Germline V gives CDR1 SGHVS, CDR2 FQNEAQ. CDR3 protein: CASSQARAGGASLYF. The CDR3 bases are TGTGCCAGCAGCCAAGCTAGAGCGGGGGGGGCCAGTTTATACTTC.

This clone was observed a few times. The chain carries TRBV4-2 and TRBJ1-2, with 8 bases identical to TRBD1. The germline V gene has CDR1 LGHNA and CDR2 YNFKEQ. The CDR3 loop spans 15 amino acids. With V trimmed by 3 bases and J by 8 bases, 11 bases remained unmatched. DNA for the CDR3: TGTGCCAGCAGCCATACAGGGGGACCCTTGAGAGGCTACACCTTC. Translating it yields CASSHTGGPLRGYTF.

The chain couples TRBV29-1 to TRBJ1-2, with a tentative D call TRBD1 (5 bases). Germline-derived CDR1 and CDR2 are SQVTM and ANQGSEA. Between the trimmed V and J ends, which lost 1 base and 6 bases, there was a span of 9 bases. CDR3 length: 12 amino acids. Here the CDR3 reads CSVEGAGNGYTF. The CDR3 DNA reads as TGCAGCGTTGAAGGGGCAGGGAATGGCTACACCTTC.

The V and J genes are TRBV30 and TRBJ1-5, with D perhaps matching TRBD1 (5 bases). The CDR3 totals 15 residues. Trimming removed 4 bases at V and 4 bases at J, with 17 bases between. Germline assignment: CDR1 GTSNPN and CDR2 SVGIG (reference sequence). Here the CDR3 reads CAWKEPGRGNQPQHF. CDR3 bases: TGTGCCTGGAAGGAACCGGGGAGGGGTAATCAGCCCCAGCATTTT.

A few counts support this clone. This chain's CDR3 is CASSFSGVAKNIQYF. Here the CDR3 DNA reads TGTGCCAGCAGCTTTAGCGGCGTAGCCAAAAACATTCAGTACTTC. The chain has TRBV5-8 and TRBJ2-4; maybe TRBD2 (6 bases). Germline V CDR1 and CDR2: SGHTS, YDEGEE. V shed 2 bases and J shed 0 bases, with 9 bases lying between them. The CDR3 extends over 15 amino acids.

The J gene is TRBJ2-2, the V gene TRBV5-1, with TRBD1 as a possible D gene (5 bases). The V end lost 4 bases, the J end lost 1 base, and 8 bases lay between the germline ends. CDR3 length: 14 residues. Germline CDR1 and CDR2: SGHRS and YFSETQ. The CDR3 reads CASSPGQNTGELFF. DNA for the CDR3: TGCGCCAGCAGCCCCGGACAGAACACCGGGGAGCTGTTTTTT.

The J gene is TRBJ2-7, the V gene TRBV27, with D maybe TRBD1 (6 bases). Trimming shortened V by 3 bases and J by 3 bases, and 12 bases separated the two germline ends. This CDR3 is 14 amino acids long. In germline, CDR1 is MNHEY, CDR2 SMNVEV (reference sequence). The CDR3 reads CASSFQGTFYEQYF. DNA for the CDR3: TGTGCCAGCAGTTTCCAGGGGACCTTCTACGAGCAGTACTTC.

The chain carries TRBV29-1 and TRBJ1-3; 7 bases are shared with TRBD1. V lost 6 bases and J lost 3; bases outside the gene matches: 8. Germline V gene data show CDR1 as SQVTM and CDR2 as ANQGSEA. The length of the CDR3 is 14 residues. Here the CDR3 reads CSVLRGIGGNTIYF. The CDR3 nucleotides are TGCAGCGTGCTCAGGGGGATAGGTGGAAACACCATATATTTT.

This clone was detected only a few times. The chain carries TRBV30 and TRBJ1-4, with 8 bases aligning to TRBD1. The CDR3 has 12 amino acids. CDR1 and CDR2 from the germline V gene are GTSNPN and SVGIG (reference sequence). With V trimmed by 0 bases and J by 12 bases, 3 bases remained unmatched. The chain's CDR3 is CAWSVQDRELFF. CDR3 sequence (DNA): TGTGCCTGGAGTGTACAGGACAGGGAACTGTTTTTT.

This chain uses TRBV29-1 with TRBJ2-7; TRBD1 aligns across 9 bases. The V and J ends lost 1 base and 2 bases, in that order; junction bases with no gene match: 3. Germline lookup yields CDR1 SQVTM and CDR2 ANQGSEA. This CDR3 has 14 amino acids. The CDR3 sequence is CSVEAGTGPYEQYF. CDR3 coding DNA: TGCAGCGTTGAAGCCGGGACAGGGCCCTACGAGCAGTACTTC.

The CDR3 is CASTLGDRGFSYEQYF. The DNA for the CDR3 is TGCGCCAGCACCCTAGGGGACAGGGGGTTCTCCTACGAGCAGTACTTC. The V gene is TRBV5-1, the J gene TRBJ2-7, with 11 positions matching TRBD1. The CDR3 extends over 16 amino acids. V trimming: 6 bases; J trimming: 0 bases; junction bases outside the gene matches: 8. Looked up from germline, CDR1 is SGHRS and CDR2 is YFSETQ.

This clone was found a few times. V gene TRBV4-1 combines with J gene TRBJ2-5, with D possibly TRBD1 on 6 matching bases. CDR1 and CDR2 from the germline V gene are MGHRA and YSYEKL. The CDR3 is 16 residues long. Trimming left V 2 bases short and J 0 bases short, with 13 bases between. CDR3 amino acids: CASSQREQGYQETQYF. In DNA form, the CDR3 reads TGCGCCAGCAGCCAAAGGGAACAGGGATACCAAGAGACCCAGTACTTC.

This chain connects TRBV9 to TRBJ2-7, with 10 bases aligning to TRBD1. The length of the CDR3 is 15 residues. V lost 0 bases to trimming and J lost 6 bases; unmatched junction nucleotides: 6. CDR1 and CDR2 from the germline V gene are SGDLS and YYNGEE. CDR3 in amino acids: CASSVDADRGTEQYF. CDR3 DNA: TGTGCCAGCAGCGTAGATGCGGACAGGGGGACCGAGCAGTACTTC.